Listed below are T cell receptor beta chains from one sample, sequenced in a study of cytomegalovirus exposure and HLA in healthy donors. Sequenced by immunoSEQ multiplex PCR; TCRdb stores in-frame clones only, minus some. The sample lists 150,000 to 200,000 clones; around 80% were seen once. Sequenced: PBMCs. The receptors here all came from a woman in her twenties or thirties in good health and CMV-seronegative. The CDR3 runs from the conserved cysteine through the conserved F or W. A row's size may be missing; if present it is once, few, many or a size class.

j_call v_call clone_size cdr3_aa
TRBJ1-2 TRBV5-1 . CASSVGQRANYGYTF
TRBJ1-1 TRBV4-1 few CASSPLGQKNTEAFF
TRBJ2-7 TRBV19 . CASRTQGASSYEQYF
TRBJ2-1 TRBV7-7 . CASSLALTGGDEQFF
TRBJ2-6 TRBV5-1 . CASGGGLLSGANVLTF
TRBJ2-7 TRBV6-1 . CASSAGGSSYEQYF
TRBJ2-7 TRBV9 few CASSVDSETYEQYF
TRBJ2-2 TRBV4-1 . CASSQERAGGPDTGELFF
TRBJ1-1 TRBV5-1 . CASSFGPNTEAFF
TRBJ2-7 TRBV29-1 . CSVYGQGSDYEQYF
TRBJ1-5 TRBV28 . CASRPGQGNQPQHF
TRBJ2-7 TRBV2 many CASSEAMASSHEQYF
TRBJ1-2 TRBV6-5 . CASSDTGGYTF
TRBJ1-3 TRBV5-1 once CASQRGQGVSGNTIYF